What follows are 6 T cell receptor beta chains derived from one specimen sequenced in a study of cytomegalovirus exposure and HLA in healthy donors. The PCR had 60 Vbeta and 13 Jbeta primers. Sequencing used immunoSEQ multiplex PCR; TCRdb keeps in-frame clones, though not all of them. This sample carries about 190,000 clones, more than 75% of them seen once, and the ten largest clones take about 0.78%. Sequences were obtained from PBMCs. The receptors here all came from a woman younger than 35 in good health and CMV-seronegative.

The chain carries TRBV18 and TRBJ1-1, with 8 bases lining up with TRBD1. CDR1 and CDR2 (germline): KGHSH, LQKENI. The V segment lost 1 base and the J segment 4 bases; nucleotides outside the gene matches: 5. The CDR3 sequence is 15 residues long. The CDR3: CASSPRRTGSTEAFF. For the CDR3, the DNA is TGTGCCAGCTCACCACGACGGACAGGGAGCACTGAAGCTTTCTTT.

This clone has just one count. The V and J genes are TRBV18 and TRBJ1-1; D is possibly TRBD1 (6 bases). V lost 2 bases and J 3 bases, leaving 13 bases between the germline ends. The V gene's germline CDR1 is KGHSH and CDR2 LQKENI. The CDR3 totals 15 residues. CDR3 loop: CASSPFQGQDTEAFF. DNA of the CDR3: TGTGCCAGCTCACCATTCCAGGGGCAGGACACTGAAGCTTTCTTT.

CDR3 nucleotides: TGCAGCGTAGCCAGGGGCGGCAGTTCCTACGAGCAGTACTTC. Its translation: CSVARGGSSYEQYF. The gene calls are TRBV29-1 and TRBJ2-7; a possible D gene is TRBD1 (6 bases). Germline-derived CDR1 and CDR2 are SQVTM and ANQGSEA. V was trimmed by 6 bases and J by 1 base, leaving 16 bases between them. The CDR3 is 14 residues long.

The V and J genes are TRBV25-1 and TRBJ2-5; D gene unclear. The CDR3 has 12 residues. Per germline, CDR1 MGHDK and CDR2 SYGVNS. Trimming stripped 3 bases from V and 5 bases from J, with 7 bases between. The CDR3 protein is CASSDHGETQYF. The CDR3 DNA is TGTGCCAGCAGTGACCACGGGGAGACCCAGTACTTC. The full variable domain, in which reference TRBV25-1 and TRBJ2-5 provide the parts outside the CDR3, is EADIYQTPRYLVIGTGKKITLECSQTMGHDKMYWYQQDPGMELHLIHYSYGVNSTEKGDLSSESTVSRIRTEHFPLTLESARPSHTSQYLCASSDHGETQYFGPGTRLLVL.

The chain is built from TRBV7-9 and TRBJ2-3, with 8 bases that match TRBD1. CDR1 and CDR2 (germline): SEHNR, FQNEAQ (reference sequence). This CDR3 has 17 amino acids. With 1 base clipped from V and 1 base from J, the junction kept 7 bases outside the gene matches. CDR3 nucleotide sequence: TGTGCCAGCAGCTTAGATCGGTCCAGGGGGCGCACAGATACGCAGTATTTT. This translates into CASSLDRSRGRTDTQYF.

This clone was detected a few times. The chain is built from TRBV7-9 and TRBJ1-1; the D is unclear. Germline V gene sequence: CDR1 SEHNR, CDR2 FQNEAQ (reference sequence). V was clipped by 4 bases and J by 8 bases, with 11 bases between them. This CDR3 spans 12 amino acids. CDR3: CASSYTETEAFF. The CDR3 DNA sequence: TGTGCCAGCAGCTACACAGAAACAGAAGCTTTCTTT.